Shown below are 15 T cell receptor beta chains from a single sample sequenced in a study of blood T cells in healthy people across ages (dated by TCRdb to about 2015). Libraries were constructed by 5' RACE. TCRdb records Illumina HiSeq 2500 as the sequencer. A second roughly 7 to 12 cycle PCR used a sample-barcoded 5' primer and a J-beta primer mix. TCRdb cleaned the public reads at Q25 with fastp, built clones with MiXCR and kept in-frame beta chains. Rows with one shared CDR3 protein collapse into an entry with the most common genes and DNA. The sample table contains approximately 800,000 distinct CDR3 sequences; only one count was recorded for just under 25% of them. The ten largest clones take up around 3.6% of the sample. The same data also contributed to another study, on T cells of mothers and their children.

The material sequenced was blood. These receptors were collected from a boy aged 5-17 years in good health.

This clonotype was picked up a small number of times. For the CDR3, the DNA is TGTGCCAGCAGTTTCGAACTCGAGCAGTACTTC. Protein product: CASSFELEQYF. V gene TRBV3-1 combines with J gene TRBJ2-5, with unresolved D. The J call may not be correct, given that the DNA end is closer to TRBJ2-7. The CDR3 is made up of 11 amino acids. Germline CDR1 and CDR2: LGHDT and YNNKEL (reference sequence).

This clonotype has only one observation. The rearrangement joins TRBV12-3 or TRBV12-4 to TRBJ2-3; tentatively, D is TRBD1 (5 bases). The CDR3 is 13 residues long. Deletions cut 3 bases from V and 5 bases from J, with 9 bases between. CDR3 in DNA: TGTGCCAGCAGTTTCAGGGAAGGAGATACGCAGTATTTT. Translation gives CASSFREGDTQYF.

This clonotype turned up a few times. The rearrangement links TRBV5-4 to TRBJ2-2, with 9 nucleotides matching TRBD1. The CDR3 length is 16 residues. The J segment lost 2 bases and the V segment lost 6 bases, leaving 8 bases of the junction unmatched. CDR1 is SGHNT and CDR2 is YYREEE in the germline V gene (reference sequence). The CDR3 is CASTTRQGGNTGELFF. DNA for the CDR3: TGTGCCAGCACCACCAGACAGGGGGGAAACACCGGGGAGCTGTTTTTT.

The V and J genes are TRBV29-1 and TRBJ2-3, with D perhaps given as TRBD1 or TRBD2 (5 bases each). V lost 6 bases and J lost 5, with 33 bases in between. The CDR3 is 19 amino acids. Per the germline V gene, CDR1 is SQVTM and CDR2 is ANQGSEA. CDR3 DNA: TGCAGCGTCCTCCCGGGGACGGACGCGGACTGGGCCCAGATAGATACGCAGTATTTT. Translated, it gives CSVLPGTDADWAQIDTQYF.

V gene TRBV29-1 combines with J gene TRBJ1-4; D might be TRBD1 (5 bases). Per the germline V gene, CDR1 is SQVTM and CDR2 is ANQGSEA. Trimming left V 3 bases short and J 8 bases short, with 13 bases between. The CDR3 spans 13 residues. For the CDR3, the DNA is TGCAGCGTTGAGTCGGGGGTTGGGGAAAAACTGTTTTTT. This codes for CSVESGVGEKLFF.

This clonotype was seen only a few times. The genes are TRBV29-1 and TRBJ2-7, with TRBD2 as a possible D gene (5 bases). The CDR3 is made up of 15 amino acids. CDR1 is SQVTM, CDR2 ANQGSEA, per germline. Trimming took 6 bases from V and 0 from J, leaving 18 bases between them. CDR3 sequence: CSVQIMTDFSYEQYF. CDR3 bases: TGCAGCGTGCAAATTATGACGGACTTCTCCTACGAGCAGTACTTC.

A word on this clonotype: A read error is possible here, since a much larger clone lies one base away. The chain has TRBV6-1 and TRBJ1-1, with unresolved D. The CDR3 is 14 amino acids. Germline CDR1 and CDR2: MNHNS and SASEGT. Trimming took 3 bases from V and 3 from J, leaving 11 bases between them. The CDR3: CASSDDNVYTEAFF. The CDR3 DNA sequence: TGTGCCAGCAGTGACGACAATGTGTACACTGAAGCTTTCTTT.

The chain couples TRBV19 to TRBJ1-1; no clear D. This CDR3 contains 11 residues. V was cut by 6 bases and J by 7 bases, with 9 bases left in between. In germline, CDR1 is LNHDA, CDR2 SQIVND (reference sequence). The CDR3 loop reads CASRDGVEAFF. DNA for the CDR3: TGTGCCAGTAGGGATGGAGTTGAAGCTTTCTTT. The full variable domain, its missing parts supplied by reference TRBV19 and TRBJ1-1, is DGGITQSPKYLFRKEGQNVTLSCEQNLNHDAMYWYRQDPGQGLRLIYYSQIVNDFQKGDIAEGYSVSREKKESFPLTVTSAQKNPTAFYLCASRDGVEAFFGQGTRLTVV.

In this sample, this clonotype turned up a few times. V and J are TRBV11-2 and TRBJ2-4; 8 nucleotides align to TRBD1. The germline V gene encodes CDR1 SGHAT and CDR2 FQNNGV. CDR3 length: 13 residues. The V gene end was trimmed by 4 bases and the J gene end by 8 bases; junction bases not matched to a gene: 4. CDR3 residues: CASSSQGADIQYF. CDR3 nucleotide sequence: TGTGCCAGCAGCTCCCAGGGGGCGGACATTCAGTACTTC.

The chain recombines TRBV2 with TRBJ2-1; TRBD1 aligns across 7 bases. The end of the DNA fits TRBJ2-5 better, so the J call may be wrong. Germline values: CDR1 SNHLY, CDR2 FYNNEI. This CDR3 comprises 13 residues. CDR3: CASQQGLGETQYF. The CDR3 DNA reads as TGTGCCAGCCAACAGGGGTTGGGAGAGACCCAGTACTTC.

J is TRBJ2-2 and V is TRBV20-1; 10 bases match TRBD2. V was clipped by 2 bases and J by 6 bases; unmatched bases: 15. Germline CDR1 reads DFQATT; CDR2 reads SNEGSKA (reference sequence). The CDR3 consists of 18 residues. CDR3: CSARRGLAEPSRAGELFF. The CDR3 DNA reads TGCAGTGCTAGACGAGGACTAGCGGAACCCTCACGGGCCGGGGAGCTGTTTTTT.

The V call is TRBV5-5, the J call TRBJ2-1, with D maybe TRBD1 (6 bases). There are 16 residues in the CDR3. Germline CDR1 reads SGHKS; CDR2 reads YYEKEE (reference sequence). Trimming took off 4 bases at V and 1 base at J, with 15 bases between the two ends. The CDR3 coding sequence is TGTGCCAGCAGCCCGGGACAAGCCTTGTCCTACAATGAGCAGTTCTTC. This encodes CASSPGQALSYNEQFF.

This rearrangement joins TRBV6-4 to TRBJ2-2, with a weak D call TRBD1 (5 bases). V dropped 6 bases and J dropped 2 bases, with 7 bases sitting between them. The CDR3 runs to 13 residues. Germline loops: CDR1 MRHNA, CDR2 SNTAGT. The CDR3: CASRDINTGELFF. The CDR3 bases are TGTGCCAGCAGGGACATTAACACCGGGGAGCTGTTTTTT.

The chain carries TRBV2 and TRBJ2-3, with a tentative D call TRBD2 (7 bases). V was trimmed by 2 bases and J by 4 bases, leaving 13 bases between them. The CDR3 is 15 residues long. Germline CDR1 is SNHLY and CDR2 is FYNNEI. The CDR3 DNA follows: TGTGCCAGCAGTGAAAGGGGGGGTAGCCCAGATACGCAGTATTTT. It specifies CASSERGGSPDTQYF.

This chain connects TRBV3-1 to TRBJ2-1; 7 nucleotides match TRBD2. Trimming at V came to 0 bases and at J to 12 bases, leaving 5 bases not matched to a gene. Looked up from germline, CDR1 is LGHDT and CDR2 is YNNKEL (reference sequence). CDR3 size: 13 residues. The CDR3 protein is CASSQDWERGQFF. CDR3 sequence (DNA): TGTGCCAGCAGCCAAGATTGGGAGCGGGGGCAGTTCTTC.